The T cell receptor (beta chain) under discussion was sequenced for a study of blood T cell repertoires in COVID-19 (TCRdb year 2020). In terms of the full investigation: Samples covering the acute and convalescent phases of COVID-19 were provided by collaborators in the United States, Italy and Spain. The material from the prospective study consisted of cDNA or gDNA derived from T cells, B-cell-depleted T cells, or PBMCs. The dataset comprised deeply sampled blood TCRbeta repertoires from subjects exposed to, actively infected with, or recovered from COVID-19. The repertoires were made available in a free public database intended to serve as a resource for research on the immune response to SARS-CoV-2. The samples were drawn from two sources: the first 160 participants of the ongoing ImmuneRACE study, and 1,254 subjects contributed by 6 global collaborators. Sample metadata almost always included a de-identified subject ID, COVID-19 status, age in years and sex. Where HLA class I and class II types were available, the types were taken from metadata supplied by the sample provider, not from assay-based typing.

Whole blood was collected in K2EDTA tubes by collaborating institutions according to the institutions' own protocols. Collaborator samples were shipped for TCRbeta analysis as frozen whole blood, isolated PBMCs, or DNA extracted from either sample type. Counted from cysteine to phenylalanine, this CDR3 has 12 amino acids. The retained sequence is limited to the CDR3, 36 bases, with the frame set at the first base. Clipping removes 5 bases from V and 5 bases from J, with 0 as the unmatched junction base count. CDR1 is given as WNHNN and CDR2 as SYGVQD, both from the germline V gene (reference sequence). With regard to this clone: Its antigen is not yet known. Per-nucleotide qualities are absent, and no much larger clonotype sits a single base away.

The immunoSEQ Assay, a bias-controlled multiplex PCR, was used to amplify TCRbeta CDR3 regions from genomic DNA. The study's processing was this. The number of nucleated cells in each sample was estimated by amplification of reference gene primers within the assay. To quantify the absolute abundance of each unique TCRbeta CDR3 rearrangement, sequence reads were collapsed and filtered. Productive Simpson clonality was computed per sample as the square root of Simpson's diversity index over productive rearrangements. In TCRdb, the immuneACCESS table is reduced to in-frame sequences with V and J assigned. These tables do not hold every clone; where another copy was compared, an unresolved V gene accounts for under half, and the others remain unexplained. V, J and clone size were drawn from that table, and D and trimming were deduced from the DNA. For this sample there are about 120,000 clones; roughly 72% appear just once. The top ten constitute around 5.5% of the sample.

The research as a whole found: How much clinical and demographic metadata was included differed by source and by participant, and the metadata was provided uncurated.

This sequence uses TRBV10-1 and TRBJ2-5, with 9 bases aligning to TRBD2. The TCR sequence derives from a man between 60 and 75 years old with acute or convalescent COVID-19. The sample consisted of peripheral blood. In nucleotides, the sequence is TGCGCCAGCAGTAGCGGGGGGGAGACCCAGTACTTC. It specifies CASSSGGETQYF.